The clone carrying this TCR beta chain was detected ten times or more. The data were obtained in a study of T cells in Graves' hyperthyroidism and ophthalmopathy. Germline lookup yields CDR1 MGHRA and CDR2 YSYEKL. Trimming left V 0 bases short and J 2 bases short, with 13 bases between. This CDR3 has 16 amino acids. Amplification of TCR beta CDR3 regions was performed using RNA transcripts as template. Initially, a first-round RT-PCR of the TCR CDR3 employed the HTBI primer set. From the multiplex PCR reads, TCRdb called clonotypes with MiXCR, one entry per CDR3 protein. Here the sample spans hundreds of thousands of distinct CDR3 sequences, approximately 15% being singletons.

The sequencing input was blood. The sequence came from a woman between 18 and 29 years old with Graves' hyperthyroidism. The V gene is TRBV4-1, the J gene TRBJ2-5; the D call may be TRBD1 or TRBD2 (6 bases each). The CDR3 DNA reads as TGCGCCAGCAGCCAAGATCCTGGGGGGCGGCAAGAGACCCAGTACTTC. It encodes CASSQDPGGRQETQYF.